This record covers a single T cell receptor beta chain. The antigen remains undetermined. Germline assignment: CDR1 LGHNA and CDR2 YSLEER. The CDR3 runs to 17 residues. Trimming stripped 0 bases from V and 6 bases from J, with 17 bases between. These data come from a study of beta chain features in type 1 diabetes. Study details: Over all samples combined, some 110 million sorted cells were examined. Study results and caveats: Across all four CD4+ subsets, people with type 1 diabetes showed modestly shorter TCRB CDR3s.

The sequenced template was cDNA made from the entire isolated RNA. Here immunoSEQ multiplex PCR was the method, and the copy in TCRdb shows in-frame clones only, minus some. The sample lists 280,000 or so clones, around 16% occurring once. The receptor was isolated from a young man with type 1 diabetes. The sequenced material came from naive CD4+ T cells from blood. V gene TRBV4-3 combines with J gene TRBJ2-2; D perhaps matches TRBD2 (6 bases). CDR3 protein: CASSQDFYRRAPGELFF. The CDR3 region has the DNA TGCGCCAGCAGCCAAGATTTCTATAGGAGGGCTCCCGGGGAGCTGTTTTTT.